This is a list of T cell receptor beta chains from one sample in a study of HIV-infected patients and healthy controls. One entry per CDR3 protein results from TCRdb running MiXCR on the 5' RACE reads. The sample shows about 67,000 distinct CDR3 sequences, about a sixth of them seen only once. Sequenced sample: CD4+ T cells from blood. Every receptor here comes from a human donor in good health. Each CDR3 is given with its conserved first and last residue. The D gene is left open where the match is weak.

CDR3aa: CASSPRQGYTEAFF
d_gene: TRBD1
v_gene: TRBV28
j_gene: TRBJ1-1

CDR3aa: CASSPREETQYF
d_gene: NA
v_gene: TRBV19
j_gene: TRBJ2-5

CDR3aa: CASRRIQKEAFF
d_gene: NA
v_gene: TRBV7-6
j_gene: TRBJ1-1

CDR3aa: CASSPYPGTDTQYF
d_gene: NA
v_gene: TRBV18
j_gene: TRBJ2-3

CDR3aa: CASNTRRLYNEQFF
d_gene: NA
v_gene: TRBV12-3/TRBV12-4
j_gene: TRBJ2-1

CDR3aa: CASSLIRTSGVASDF
d_gene: TRBD2
v_gene: TRBV11-2
j_gene: TRBJ2-5

CDR3aa: CASSMPGQNTEAFF
d_gene: NA
v_gene: TRBV14
j_gene: TRBJ1-1

CDR3aa: CASSWTGSTDTQYF
d_gene: TRBD1
v_gene: TRBV19
j_gene: TRBJ2-3

CDR3aa: CASSPRAQGDYGYTF
d_gene: NA
v_gene: TRBV18
j_gene: TRBJ1-2

CDR3aa: CASSLDTGPKFF
d_gene: NA
v_gene: TRBV5-1
j_gene: TRBJ2-1

CDR3aa: CASSDRLAGHYEQYF
d_gene: TRBD2
v_gene: TRBV7-9
j_gene: TRBJ2-7

CDR3aa: CASSSQPNRDQKYSGGLQFF
d_gene: TRBD2
v_gene: TRBV28
j_gene: TRBJ2-1

CDR3aa: CSARRGVQPQHF
d_gene: NA
v_gene: TRBV20-1
j_gene: TRBJ1-5

CDR3aa: CASSLLQTLTISYNSPLHF
d_gene: NA
v_gene: TRBV7-8
j_gene: TRBJ1-6

CDR3aa: CASSQTGGGGEQFF
d_gene: TRBD1
v_gene: TRBV7-2
j_gene: TRBJ2-1

CDR3aa: CASSPPPAGYYNEQFF
d_gene: NA
v_gene: TRBV18
j_gene: TRBJ2-1

CDR3aa: CASSPGLSYGYTF
d_gene: NA
v_gene: TRBV11-2
j_gene: TRBJ1-2

CDR3aa: CASSPGTGGSGYTF
d_gene: TRBD1
v_gene: TRBV18
j_gene: TRBJ1-2

CDR3aa: CSAAGTGNNQPQHF
d_gene: TRBD1
v_gene: TRBV20-1
j_gene: TRBJ1-5

CDR3aa: CASSPTGEVTEAFF
d_gene: TRBD1
v_gene: TRBV18
j_gene: TRBJ1-1

CDR3aa: CASSFGANVLTF
d_gene: NA
v_gene: TRBV12-3/TRBV12-4
j_gene: TRBJ2-6

CDR3aa: CARQHQPNSDEQFF
d_gene: NA
v_gene: TRBV7-2
j_gene: TRBJ2-1

CDR3aa: CASSLEFSGIGQPQHF
d_gene: NA
v_gene: TRBV7-2
j_gene: TRBJ1-5

CDR3aa: CASGPSSYNEQFF
d_gene: NA
v_gene: TRBV27
j_gene: TRBJ2-1

CDR3aa: CASRPPTGNTGELFF
d_gene: NA
v_gene: TRBV6-2/TRBV6-3
j_gene: TRBJ2-2

CDR3aa: CASRLDSGGAKNIQYF
d_gene: TRBD2
v_gene: TRBV4-2
j_gene: TRBJ2-4

CDR3aa: CASSSGGAGTEAFF
d_gene: TRBD1
v_gene: TRBV7-3
j_gene: TRBJ1-1

CDR3aa: CASSPDRYEQYF
d_gene: NA
v_gene: TRBV7-2
j_gene: TRBJ2-7

CDR3aa: CASSLAAYGRTDTQYF
d_gene: NA
v_gene: TRBV5-1
j_gene: TRBJ2-3

CDR3aa: CASSQEGQGIYEQYF
d_gene: NA
v_gene: TRBV4-3
j_gene: TRBJ2-7

CDR3aa: CASSLPGSRNQPQHF
d_gene: NA
v_gene: TRBV28
j_gene: TRBJ1-5

CDR3aa: CASSSPDRANYGYTF
d_gene: TRBD1
v_gene: TRBV6-2/TRBV6-3
j_gene: TRBJ1-2

CDR3aa: CASTLWRDRGLNEQFF
d_gene: TRBD1
v_gene: TRBV6-2/TRBV6-3
j_gene: TRBJ2-1

CDR3aa: CASSAGTGSRSTDTQYF
d_gene: TRBD1
v_gene: TRBV12-3/TRBV12-4
j_gene: TRBJ2-3

CDR3aa: CATSDRGRDRTDTQYF
d_gene: TRBD2
v_gene: TRBV24-1
j_gene: TRBJ2-3

CDR3aa: CSARSHRQGDYGYTF
d_gene: TRBD1
v_gene: TRBV20-1
j_gene: TRBJ1-2

CDR3aa: CASSSLQGPQETQYF
d_gene: NA
v_gene: TRBV2
j_gene: TRBJ2-5

CDR3aa: CSARPSGGGTGELFF
d_gene: TRBD2
v_gene: TRBV20-1
j_gene: TRBJ2-2

CDR3aa: CAGRSALSGNTIYF
d_gene: NA
v_gene: TRBV7-9
j_gene: TRBJ1-3

CDR3aa: CASSQATEYQETQYF
d_gene: NA
v_gene: TRBV4-3
j_gene: TRBJ2-5

CDR3aa: CASTPGSSYNSPLHF
d_gene: NA
v_gene: TRBV7-9
j_gene: TRBJ1-6

CDR3aa: CARKGSDQPQHF
d_gene: NA
v_gene: TRBV11-3
j_gene: TRBJ1-5

CDR3aa: CASSLDVPSTDTQYF
d_gene: NA
v_gene: TRBV7-8
j_gene: TRBJ2-3

CDR3aa: CASRAGSAGELFF
d_gene: NA
v_gene: TRBV12-3/TRBV12-4
j_gene: TRBJ2-2

CDR3aa: CASSSIGTGFSLRETQYF
d_gene: TRBD1
v_gene: TRBV7-2
j_gene: TRBJ2-5

CDR3aa: CSVQTSGRYNEQFF
d_gene: TRBD2
v_gene: TRBV29-1
j_gene: TRBJ2-1

CDR3aa: CATSRGGYSNQPQHF
d_gene: NA
v_gene: TRBV15
j_gene: TRBJ1-5

CDR3aa: CSAMVFAGLASREQYF
d_gene: TRBD2
v_gene: TRBV20-1
j_gene: TRBJ2-7

CDR3aa: CSASPGLAVNIQYF
d_gene: TRBD2
v_gene: TRBV20-1
j_gene: TRBJ2-4